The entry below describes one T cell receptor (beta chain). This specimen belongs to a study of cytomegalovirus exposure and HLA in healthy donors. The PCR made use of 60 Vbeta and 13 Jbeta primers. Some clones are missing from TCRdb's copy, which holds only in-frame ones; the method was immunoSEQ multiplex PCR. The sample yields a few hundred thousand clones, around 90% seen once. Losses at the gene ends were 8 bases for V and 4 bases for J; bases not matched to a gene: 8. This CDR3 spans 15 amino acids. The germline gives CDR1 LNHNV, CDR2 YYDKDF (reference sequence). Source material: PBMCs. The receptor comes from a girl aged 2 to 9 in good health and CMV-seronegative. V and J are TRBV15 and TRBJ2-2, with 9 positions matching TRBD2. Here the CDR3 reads CATSLAGGSTGELFF. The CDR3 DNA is TGTGCCACCTCACTAGCGGGCGGGAGCACCGGGGAGCTGTTTTTT.